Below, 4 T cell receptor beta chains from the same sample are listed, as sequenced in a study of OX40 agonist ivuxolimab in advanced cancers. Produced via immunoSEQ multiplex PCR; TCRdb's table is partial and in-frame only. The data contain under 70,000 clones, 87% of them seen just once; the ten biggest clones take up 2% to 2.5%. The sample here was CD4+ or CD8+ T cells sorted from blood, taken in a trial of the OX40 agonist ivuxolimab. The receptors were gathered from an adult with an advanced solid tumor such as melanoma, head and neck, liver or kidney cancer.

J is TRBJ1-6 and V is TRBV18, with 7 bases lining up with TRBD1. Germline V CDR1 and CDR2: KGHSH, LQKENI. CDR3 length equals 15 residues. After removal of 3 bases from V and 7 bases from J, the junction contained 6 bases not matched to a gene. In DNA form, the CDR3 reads TGTGCCAGCTCACCCGTAAGACAGGGCAATTCACCCCTCCACTTT. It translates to CASSPVRQGNSPLHF.

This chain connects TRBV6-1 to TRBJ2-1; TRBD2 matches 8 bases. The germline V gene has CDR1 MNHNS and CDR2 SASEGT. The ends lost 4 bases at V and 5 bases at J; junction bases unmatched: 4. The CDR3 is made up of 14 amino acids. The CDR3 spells CASSGREANNEQFF. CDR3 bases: TGTGCCAGCAGTGGGCGGGAGGCGAACAATGAGCAGTTCTTC.

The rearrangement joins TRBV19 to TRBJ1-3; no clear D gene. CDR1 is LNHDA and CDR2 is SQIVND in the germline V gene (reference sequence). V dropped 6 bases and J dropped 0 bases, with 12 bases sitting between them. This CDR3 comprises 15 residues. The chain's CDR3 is CASRSQPYSGNTIYF. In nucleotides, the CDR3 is TGTGCCAGTAGGTCTCAGCCGTACTCTGGAAACACCATATATTTT.

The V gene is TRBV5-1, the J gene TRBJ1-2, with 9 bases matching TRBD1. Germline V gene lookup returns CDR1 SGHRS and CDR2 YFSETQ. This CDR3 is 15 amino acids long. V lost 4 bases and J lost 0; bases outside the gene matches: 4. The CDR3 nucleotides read TGCGCCAGCAGCCTGACAGGGGGTGCTAACTATGGCTACACCTTC. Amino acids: CASSLTGGANYGYTF.